The text below deals with one TCR beta chain. This clone was found a few times. It has no known antigen specificity. It has no much larger one-base neighbor in the sample; base qualities were not kept. This specimen comes from a study of blood T cell dynamics during melanoma immunotherapy (dated by TCRdb to 2020 to 2022). For context, the study as a whole: Patients with metastatic melanoma were treated with first-line pembrolizumab or nivolumab plus ipilimumab as standard of care in the United Kingdom. To identify early correlates of response, the study profiled peripheral T cell receptor repertoires in patients with metastatic melanoma before and after one cycle of checkpoint inhibitor therapy. A training cohort was formed from consecutive patients, and a further independent group of patients from the same centre was pooled into an external validation set.

Read against the paper, the sample's time point label means: pre-treatment baseline. Blood samples were taken before treatment (T0) and at week 3 (W3), following the first cycle of checkpoint blockade. Except for two patients with rapid clinical progression, response was assessed 12 weeks after the first infusion by RECIST 1.1; disease control meant complete response, partial response or stable disease. Any patient who had received prior systemic cancer treatment, was on concomitant immunosuppressant therapy or had synchronous other active malignancies was excluded. TCR beta was sequenced in both bulk PBMC and plasma cell-free DNA in order to track circulating cells as well as T cell turnover. Lymphoprep and SepMate tubes were used to isolate PBMC from blood, and red cell lysis was then performed. QIAamp DNA Blood Mini kits were used to extract DNA from PBMC and sorted T cell subsets. Results and caveats for the whole study, not just this receptor: A bifurcated reorganization of the PBMC repertoire at W3, with increased clonality or increased diversity, was observed in patients who later achieved disease control, unlike in progressors. The relatively small sample size was acknowledged as something that could potentially limit how far the results can be generalized. Whether the T cell clones behind the repertoire changes were melanoma-specific or instead reflected general immune activation was something the study could not determine.

For every bulk PBMC sample, a fixed 350 ng of DNA was loaded. TCR beta CDR3 sequences were amplified from genomic DNA using the immunoSEQ TCRb Assay kit according to manufacturer instructions. The KAPA Library Quantification Kit for Illumina platforms was used to quantify the pooled libraries by qPCR. Pooled libraries were clustered at roughly 0.55-1.1 pM and sequenced on an Illumina NextSeq 500. Per the original workflow: The TCR data were analyzed using immunoSEQ ANALYZER and the R LymphoSeq package. A rearrangement efficiency score was calculated as productive divided by the sum of productive and non-productive CDR3 sequences. Clonality was measured with the Gini coefficient and diversity with the Renyi index at alpha=1, and both measures were compared pairwise between timepoints within each patient. Clonal relatedness, based on an edit distance of 3, and repertoire similarity, based on the Bhattacharyya coefficient, were both computed in LymphoSeq. To classify response, a linear discriminant analysis based on week-3 changes in clonality and diversity was built with the R MASS and caret packages. The clones in this table, taken by TCRdb from immuneACCESS, are in-frame only. Not every clone is retained; where verified, under half of the shortfall comes from an unresolved V gene, and the cause of the rest is unknown. For V, J and clone size, that table is used; D and trimming come from the DNA. The table for this sample lists more than 10,000 clones; approximately 84% of them were counted only once. Roughly 15% of the sample is in the top ten clones.

Taken from the germline V gene, the CDR1 and CDR2 loops are SGHRS and YFSETQ. Counted from cysteine to phenylalanine, this CDR3 has 16 amino acids. Only the CDR3 region is kept as DNA, spanning 48 bases read in frame from base 1. V is pared back by 4 bases and J by 0 bases, with 16 bases lying between the germline termini. The starting material was blood, obtained from a patient treated with checkpoint blockade. This sequence was found in a human donor with melanoma. This receptor chain uses TRBV5-1 and TRBJ2-5, with the D gene too uncertain to name. The CDR3 reads CASSLGIGSYQETQYF. The nucleotide sequence reads as follows: TGCGCCAGCAGCCTTGGGATTGGGTCGTACCAAGAGACCCAGTACTTC. With all but the CDR3 taken from the reference TRBV5-1 and TRBJ2-5 genes, the full variable domain is: KAGVTQTPRYLIKTRGQQVTLSCSPISGHRSVSWYQQTPGQGLQFLFEYFSETQRNKGNFPGRFSGRQFSNSRSEMNVSTLELGDSALYLCASSLGIGSYQETQYFGPGTRLLVL.